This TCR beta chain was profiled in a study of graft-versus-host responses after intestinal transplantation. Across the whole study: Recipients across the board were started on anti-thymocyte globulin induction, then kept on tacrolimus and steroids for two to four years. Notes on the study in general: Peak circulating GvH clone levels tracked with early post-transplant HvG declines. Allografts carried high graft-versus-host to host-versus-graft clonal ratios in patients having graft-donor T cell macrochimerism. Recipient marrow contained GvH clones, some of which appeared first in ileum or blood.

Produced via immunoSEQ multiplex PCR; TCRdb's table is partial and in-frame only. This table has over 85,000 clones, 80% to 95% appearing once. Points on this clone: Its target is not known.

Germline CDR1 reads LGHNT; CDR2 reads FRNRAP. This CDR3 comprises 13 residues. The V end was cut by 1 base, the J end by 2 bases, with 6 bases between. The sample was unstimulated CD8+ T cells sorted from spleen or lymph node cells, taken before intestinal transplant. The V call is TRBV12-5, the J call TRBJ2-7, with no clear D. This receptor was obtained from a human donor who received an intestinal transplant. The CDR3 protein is CASGLGGTYEQYF. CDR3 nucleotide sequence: TGTGCTAGTGGTTTGGGCGGAACCTACGAGCAGTACTTC.